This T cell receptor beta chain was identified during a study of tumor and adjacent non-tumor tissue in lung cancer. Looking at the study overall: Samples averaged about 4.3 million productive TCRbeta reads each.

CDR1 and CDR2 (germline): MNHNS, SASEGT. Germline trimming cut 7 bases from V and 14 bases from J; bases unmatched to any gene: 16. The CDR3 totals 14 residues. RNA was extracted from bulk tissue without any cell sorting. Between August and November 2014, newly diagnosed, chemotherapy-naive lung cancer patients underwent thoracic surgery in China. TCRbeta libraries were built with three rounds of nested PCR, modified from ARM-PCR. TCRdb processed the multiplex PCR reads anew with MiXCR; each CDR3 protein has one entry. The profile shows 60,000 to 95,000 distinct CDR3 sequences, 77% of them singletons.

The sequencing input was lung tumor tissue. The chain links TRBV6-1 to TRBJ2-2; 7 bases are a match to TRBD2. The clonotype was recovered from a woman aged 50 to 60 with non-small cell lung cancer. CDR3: CASKLAANTEDLFF. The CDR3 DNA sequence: TGTGCCAGCAAGCTAGCGGCGAACACCGAGGACCTGTTTTTT.